Each of the 8 T cell receptor beta chains below was sequenced from the same sample in a study of T cell repertoires in cytomegalovirus infection. MiXCR, run by TCRdb on the reads, gives a single entry per CDR3 protein. This table has about 150,000 distinct CDR3 sequences, about a sixth appearing once. The sample taken for sequencing was CD8+ T cells from PBMCs. These receptor sequences come from a human donor in good health (CMV status not recorded). Some clones in this sample may be carry-over from other donors' samples.

The chain recombines TRBV6-5 with TRBJ2-6; no reliable D call. Trimming took off 4 bases at V and 0 bases at J, with 7 bases between the two ends. In germline, CDR1 is MNHEY, CDR2 SVGAGI. The CDR3 covers 15 residues. CDR3 DNA: TGTGCCAGCAGTTCCCTCAGCTCTGGGGCCAACGTCCTGACTTTC. Translating gives CASSSLSSGANVLTF.

This clonotype was picked up many times. The rearrangement uses TRBV7-8 and TRBJ2-7; D is possibly TRBD2 (6 bases). Germline V lookup: CDR1 SGHVS, CDR2 FQNEAQ. This CDR3 is built from 14 residues. V lost 5 bases to trimming and J lost 7 bases, with 18 bases between them. The CDR3 coding sequence is TGTGCCAGCAGCCCCTTGGCGCTGGGGAGGGAGCAGTACTTC. Protein sequence: CASSPLALGREQYF.

The chain uses TRBV11-1 and TRBJ1-1; unclear D gene. This CDR3 has 15 residues. V lost 3 bases and J lost 8, with 19 bases in between. Germline CDR1 and CDR2: SGHAT and FQDESV (reference sequence). The CDR3 DNA is TGTGCCAGCAGCTTCAGCGCCTCTGGGGATATAGAAGCTTTCTTT. It codes for CASSFSASGDIEAFF.

The chain carries TRBV7-9 and TRBJ2-1; D gene ambiguous. Trimming pared 2 bases from V and 2 bases from J, leaving 10 bases between. This CDR3 spans 15 amino acids. CDR1 and CDR2 from the germline V gene are SEHNR and FQNEAQ (reference sequence). The CDR3 nucleotides read TGTGCCAGCAGCTTAATCGACGACCCCTACAATGAGCAGTTCTTC. This codes for CASSLIDDPYNEQFF.

The gene calls are TRBV4-3 and TRBJ2-1; a possible D gene is TRBD2 (6 bases). V was trimmed by 3 bases and J by 5 bases, leaving 11 bases between them. This CDR3 spans 14 amino acids. Germline V gene lookup returns CDR1 LGHNA and CDR2 YSLEER. CDR3 DNA: TGCGCCAGCAGCCAGGGCGGGACTCACAATGAGCAGTTCTTC. This gives the protein CASSQGGTHNEQFF.

This clonotype was detected only a few times. The chain joins TRBV7-8 to TRBJ2-2; D possibly uses TRBD1 or TRBD2 (5 bases each). This CDR3 region has 17 residues. The ends were cut back, 4 bases at V and 4 bases at J, with 19 bases in the middle. Germline-derived CDR1 and CDR2 are SGHVS and FQNEAQ. CDR3 bases: TGTGCCAGCAGCTCCCCCCCCCTGGGGGAGATCACCGGGGAGCTGTTTTTT. Translating it yields CASSSPPLGEITGELFF.

In its sample, this clonotype was seen many times. CDR3 protein: CASSLDGGTDTQYF. In nucleotides, the CDR3 is TGTGCCAGCAGCTTAGATGGGGGTACAGATACGCAGTATTTT. The chain uses TRBV7-2 and TRBJ2-3; either TRBD1 or TRBD2 may fit D (5 bases each). The CDR3 length is 14 residues. Germline assignment: CDR1 SGHTA and CDR2 FQGNSA. V lost 1 base to trimming and J lost 3 bases, with 8 bases between them.

This chain joins TRBV29-1 and TRBJ1-2; TRBD1 is a possible D gene (6 bases). Per the germline V gene, CDR1 is SQVTM and CDR2 is ANQGSEA. CDR3 length equals 11 residues. V dropped 7 bases and J dropped 2 bases, with 8 bases sitting between them. CDR3 coding DNA: TGCAGCGGACAGGAGAACTATGGCTACACCTTC. The encoded protein is CSGQENYGYTF.